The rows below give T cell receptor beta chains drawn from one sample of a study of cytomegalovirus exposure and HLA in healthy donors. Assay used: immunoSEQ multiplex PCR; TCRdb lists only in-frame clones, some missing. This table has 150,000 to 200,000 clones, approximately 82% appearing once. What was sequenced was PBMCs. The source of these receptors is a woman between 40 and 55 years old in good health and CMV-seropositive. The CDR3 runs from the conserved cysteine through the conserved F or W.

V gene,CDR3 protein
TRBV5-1,CASSGKASGQETQYF
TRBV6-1,CASILGTDTYEQYF
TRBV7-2,CASSLAVQGYGYTF
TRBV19,CASSIDNSYEQYF
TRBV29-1,CSVTGTGYEQYF
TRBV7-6,CASSIPSTSGRPSSSYNEQFF
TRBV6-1,CASADYSYEQYF
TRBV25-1,CASRPDRNQGAQYF
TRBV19,CASRDRRMETQYF
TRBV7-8,CASSLVTGGYTEAFF
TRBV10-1,CASLGQDYTNTEAFF
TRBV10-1,CASSEWTGGLSEAFF
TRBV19,CATADGRGQYF
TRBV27,CASSIGLAGLVF
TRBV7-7,CASSLGTSGYNEQFF
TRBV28,CASSLIANYGYTF
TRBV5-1,CASSLNPRTGELFF
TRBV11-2,CASSFISGSSYNEQFF
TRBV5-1,CASRQDGTGELFF
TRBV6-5,CASSRYRGPGGTIYF
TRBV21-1,CASSKADWSSYEQYF
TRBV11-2,CASSRRAGTTDTQYF
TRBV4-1,CASSQVGDSYGYTF
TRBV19,CASSEDTGIAEAFF
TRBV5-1,CASSGTGEDYTEAFF
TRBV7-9,CASSLGDTRNTIYF
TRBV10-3,CAISEPRDNGPGQFF
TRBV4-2,CASSQLAGGLSYEQYF
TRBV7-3,CASSLKPIAGESSYNEQFF
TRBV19,CASMRTDQDEQYF
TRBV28,CASSSAGGPGDIQYF
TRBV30,CAWNRGSGNTIYF
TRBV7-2,CASSRGGTSGSRIGELFF
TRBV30,CAWTPRESVQETQYF
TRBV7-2,CASSLGLRTDTQYF
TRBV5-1,CASSFFGGDNEKLFF
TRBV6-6,CASSYSNQLDYTF
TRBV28,CASSFRGLGANVLTF
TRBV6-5,CASSTGDRGGGKLFF
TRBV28,CASSLFPGGGYEQYF
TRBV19,CASSIAGFDNQPQHF
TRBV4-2,CASSQDRGQYNEQFF